This T cell receptor beta chain was sequenced during a study of blood T cell repertoires in COVID-19. In the study overall: The United States, Italy and Spain supplied acute and convalescent COVID-19 samples. T cells, B-cell-depleted T cells, or PBMCs provided the cDNA or gDNA that served as material.

The CDR3 runs to 15 residues. Germline CDR1 reads SGHRS; CDR2 reads YFSETQ. V was cut by 1 base and J by 4 bases, with 14 bases left in between. The authors' processing: Amplification of reference gene primers provided the estimated nucleated cell counts. Here immunoSEQ multiplex PCR was the method, and the copy in TCRdb shows in-frame clones only, minus some. D and trimming were read from the DNA, whereas the V and J calls and clone size are those reported in that table. The table shows around 140,000 clones, with nearly 90% occurring only once. Sequencing input: peripheral blood. The J gene is TRBJ1-1, the V gene TRBV5-1, with a possible D match to TRBD1 (5 bases). The source is a man in his sixties or seventies with acute or convalescent COVID-19. CDR3: CASSLREGTATEAFF. DNA of the CDR3: TGCGCCAGCAGCTTGAGGGAGGGGACGGCCACTGAAGCTTTCTTT.